This entry features one T cell receptor beta chain sequence. This CDR3 region has 17 residues. The V and J ends lost 4 bases and 0 bases respectively, with 16 bases between them. In germline, CDR1 is SGHRS, CDR2 YFSETQ. This entry belongs to a study of blood T cell repertoires in COVID-19. The protocol was immunoSEQ multiplex PCR, while the TCRdb copy is restricted to in-frame clones and leaves out a portion. The table has tens of thousands of clones, approximately 88% seen once. The chain has TRBV5-1 and TRBJ1-4; tentatively, D is TRBD1 (5 bases). This receptor was taken from a woman aged 35 to 49 with active or convalescent COVID-19. The sequenced sample was peripheral blood. As DNA, the CDR3 is TGCGCCAGCAGCCCTGATGGGTCGGGGGCAACTAATGAAAAACTGTTTTTT. Its protein is CASSPDGSGATNEKLFF.